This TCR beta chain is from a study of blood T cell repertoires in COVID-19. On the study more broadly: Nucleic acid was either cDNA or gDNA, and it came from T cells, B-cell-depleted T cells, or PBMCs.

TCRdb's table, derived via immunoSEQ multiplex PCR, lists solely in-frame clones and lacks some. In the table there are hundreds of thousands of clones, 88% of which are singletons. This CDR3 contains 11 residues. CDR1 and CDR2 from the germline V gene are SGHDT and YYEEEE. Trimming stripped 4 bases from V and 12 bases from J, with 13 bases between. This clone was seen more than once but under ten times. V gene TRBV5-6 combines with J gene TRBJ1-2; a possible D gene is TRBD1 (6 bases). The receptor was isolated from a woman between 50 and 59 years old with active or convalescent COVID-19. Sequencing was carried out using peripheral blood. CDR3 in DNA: TGTGCCAGCAGCCTTGGACAGCTCCACACCTTC. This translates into CASSLGQLHTF. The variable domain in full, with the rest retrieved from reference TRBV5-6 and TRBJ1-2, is DAGVTQSPTHLIKTRGQQVTLRCSPKSGHDTVSWYQQALGQGPQFIFQYYEEEERQRGNFPDRFSGHQFPNYSSELNVNALLLGDSALYLCASSLGQLHTFGSGTRLTVV.